Sequencing of this TCR beta chain was carried out in a study of Graves' ophthalmopathy and Graves' hyperthyroidism. Amplification of TCR beta CDR3 regions used RNA transcripts. HTBI primers served in a first-round RT-PCR, which a second-round multiplex PCR followed. TCRdb processed the multiplex PCR reads anew with MiXCR; each CDR3 protein has one entry. This table holds fewer than 400,000 distinct CDR3 sequences, about 17% found once. Germline V lookup: CDR1 MNHEY, CDR2 SVGEGT. V was cut by 2 bases and J by 4 bases, with 11 bases left in between. The CDR3 is made up of 14 amino acids. The chain uses TRBV6-2 or TRBV6-3 and TRBJ2-5, with D perhaps assigned TRBD1 or TRBD2 (6 bases each). This receptor was identified in a woman aged 18-29 years with Graves' ophthalmopathy. The sequencing sample was made of peripheral blood. The CDR3 DNA reads TGTGCCAGCAGTTACAAGGGGGGTAGAGAGACCCAGTACTTC. Residues: CASSYKGGRETQYF.